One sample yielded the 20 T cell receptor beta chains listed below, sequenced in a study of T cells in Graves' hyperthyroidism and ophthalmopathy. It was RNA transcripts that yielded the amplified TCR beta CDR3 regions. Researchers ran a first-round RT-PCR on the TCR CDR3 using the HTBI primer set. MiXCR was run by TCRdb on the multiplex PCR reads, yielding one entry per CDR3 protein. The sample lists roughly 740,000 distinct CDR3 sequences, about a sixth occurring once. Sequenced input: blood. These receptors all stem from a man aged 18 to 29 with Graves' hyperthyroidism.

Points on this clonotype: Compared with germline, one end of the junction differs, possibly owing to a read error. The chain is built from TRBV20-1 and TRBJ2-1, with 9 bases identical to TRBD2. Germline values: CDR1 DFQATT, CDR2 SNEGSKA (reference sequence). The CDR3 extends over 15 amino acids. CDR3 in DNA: TGCAGTGCCCCCGTGGGGACTAGCCTATCCAATGAGCAGCTCTTC. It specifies CSAPVGTSLSNEQLF.

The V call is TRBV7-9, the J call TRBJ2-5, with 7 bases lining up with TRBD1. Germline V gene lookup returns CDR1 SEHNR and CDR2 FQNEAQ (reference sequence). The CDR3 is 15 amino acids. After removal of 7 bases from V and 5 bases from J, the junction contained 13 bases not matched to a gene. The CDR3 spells CASKVRDSFGETQYF. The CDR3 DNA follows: TGTGCCAGCAAGGTCCGGGACAGCTTCGGTGAGACCCAGTACTTC.

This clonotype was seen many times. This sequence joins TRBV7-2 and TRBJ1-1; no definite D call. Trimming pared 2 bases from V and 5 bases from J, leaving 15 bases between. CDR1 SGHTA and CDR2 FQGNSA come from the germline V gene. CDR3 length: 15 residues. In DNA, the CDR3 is TGTGCCAGCAGCTTATTAATTGAAGGGCGGACTGAAGCTTTCTTT. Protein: CASSLLIEGRTEAFF.

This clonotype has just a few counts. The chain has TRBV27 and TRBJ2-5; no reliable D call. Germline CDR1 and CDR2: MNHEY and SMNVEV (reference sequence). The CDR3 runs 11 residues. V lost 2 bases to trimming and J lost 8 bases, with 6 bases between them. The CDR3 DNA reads TGTGCCAGCAGTTTAATCGGTACCCAGTACTTC. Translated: CASSLIGTQYF.

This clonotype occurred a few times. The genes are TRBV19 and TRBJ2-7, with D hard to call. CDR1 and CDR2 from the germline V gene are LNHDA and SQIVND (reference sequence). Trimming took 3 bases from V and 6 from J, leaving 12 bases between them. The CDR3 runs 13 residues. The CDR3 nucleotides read TGTGCCAGTAGTATTAGGCTCGAAAGCGAGCAGTACTTC. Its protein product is CASSIRLESEQYF.

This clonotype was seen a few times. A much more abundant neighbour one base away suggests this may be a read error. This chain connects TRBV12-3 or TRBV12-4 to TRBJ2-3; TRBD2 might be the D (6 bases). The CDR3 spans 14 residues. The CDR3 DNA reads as TGTGCCGGCAGTTGGGCGGGAAGCACAGATACGCAGTATTTT. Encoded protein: CAGSWAGSTDTQYF.

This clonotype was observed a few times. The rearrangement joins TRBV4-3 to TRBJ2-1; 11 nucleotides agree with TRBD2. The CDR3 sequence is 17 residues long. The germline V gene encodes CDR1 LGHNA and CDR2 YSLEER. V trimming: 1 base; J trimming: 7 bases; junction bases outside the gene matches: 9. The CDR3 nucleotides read TGCGCCAGCAGCCAAGTGGGGCTAGCGGGAGGATGGAATGAGCAGTTCTTC. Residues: CASSQVGLAGGWNEQFF.

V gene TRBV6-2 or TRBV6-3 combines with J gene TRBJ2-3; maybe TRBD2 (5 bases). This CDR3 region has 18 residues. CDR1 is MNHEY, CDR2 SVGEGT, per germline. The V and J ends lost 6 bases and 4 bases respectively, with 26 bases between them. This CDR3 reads CASSYDYGVGKGADTQYF. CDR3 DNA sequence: TGTGCCAGCAGCTACGATTACGGGGTGGGGAAAGGCGCAGATACGCAGTATTTT.

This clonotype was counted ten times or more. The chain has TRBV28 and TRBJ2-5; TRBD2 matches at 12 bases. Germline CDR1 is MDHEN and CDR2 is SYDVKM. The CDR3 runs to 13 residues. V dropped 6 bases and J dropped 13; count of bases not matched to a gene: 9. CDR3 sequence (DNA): TGTGCCAGCAGATACGGGACTAGCGGGCCCACGTACTTC. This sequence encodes CASRYGTSGPTYF. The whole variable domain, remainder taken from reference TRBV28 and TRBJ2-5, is DVKVTQSSRYLVKRTGEKVFLECVQDMDHENMFWYRQDPGLGLRLIYFSYDVKMKEKGDIPEGYSVSREKKERFSLILESASTNQTSMYLCASRYGTSGPTYFGPGTRLLVL.

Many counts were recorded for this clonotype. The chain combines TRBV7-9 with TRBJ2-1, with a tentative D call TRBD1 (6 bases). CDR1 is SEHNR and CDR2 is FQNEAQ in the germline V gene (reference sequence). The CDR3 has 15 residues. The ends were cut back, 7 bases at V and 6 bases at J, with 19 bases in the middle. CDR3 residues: CASTPGRTGSNEQFF. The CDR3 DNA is TGTGCCAGCACCCCAGGGCGAACAGGGAGCAATGAGCAGTTCTTC.

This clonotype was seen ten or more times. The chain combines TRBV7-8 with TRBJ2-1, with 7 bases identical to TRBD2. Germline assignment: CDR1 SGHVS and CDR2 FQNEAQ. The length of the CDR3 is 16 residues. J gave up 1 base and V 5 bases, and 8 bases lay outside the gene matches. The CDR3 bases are TGTGCCAGCAGCCCCGGGGCTAGCGGATCCTACAATGAGCAGTTCTTC. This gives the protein CASSPGASGSYNEQFF. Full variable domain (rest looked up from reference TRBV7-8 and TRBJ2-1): GAGVSQSPRYKVAKRGQDVALRCDPISGHVSLFWYQQALGQGPEFLTYFQNEAQLDKSGLPSDRFFAERPEGSVSTLKIQRTQQEDSAVYLCASSPGASGSYNEQFFGPGTRLTVL.

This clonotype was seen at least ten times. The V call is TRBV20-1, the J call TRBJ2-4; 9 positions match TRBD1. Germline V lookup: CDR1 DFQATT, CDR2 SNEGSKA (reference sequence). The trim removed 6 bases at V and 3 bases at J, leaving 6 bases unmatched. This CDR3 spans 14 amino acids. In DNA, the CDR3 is TGCAGTGCCAGTTCGGGACAGGGCAAAAACATTCAGTACTTC. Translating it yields CSASSGQGKNIQYF.

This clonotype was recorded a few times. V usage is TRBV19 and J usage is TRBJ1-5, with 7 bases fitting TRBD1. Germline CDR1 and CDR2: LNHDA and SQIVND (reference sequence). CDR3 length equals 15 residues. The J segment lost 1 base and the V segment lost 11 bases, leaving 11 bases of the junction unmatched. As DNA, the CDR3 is TGTGCCCCAGGGGAGGCAGGGGGGAGCAATCAGCCCCAGCATTTT. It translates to CAPGEAGGSNQPQHF.

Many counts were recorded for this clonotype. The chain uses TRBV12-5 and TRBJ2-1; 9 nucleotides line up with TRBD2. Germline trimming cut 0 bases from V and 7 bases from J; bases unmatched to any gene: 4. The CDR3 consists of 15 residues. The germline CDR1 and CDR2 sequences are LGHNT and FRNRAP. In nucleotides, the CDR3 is TGTGCTAGTGGTTTGGTAGCGGGAGGACGAAATGAGCAGTTCTTC. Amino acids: CASGLVAGGRNEQFF.

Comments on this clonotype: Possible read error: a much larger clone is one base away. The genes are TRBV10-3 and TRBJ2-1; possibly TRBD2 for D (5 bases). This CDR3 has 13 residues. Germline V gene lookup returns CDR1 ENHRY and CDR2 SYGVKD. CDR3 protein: CVISPTSRREQFF. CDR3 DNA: TGTGTCATCAGTCCCACCAGCCGGAGGGAGCAGTTCTTC.

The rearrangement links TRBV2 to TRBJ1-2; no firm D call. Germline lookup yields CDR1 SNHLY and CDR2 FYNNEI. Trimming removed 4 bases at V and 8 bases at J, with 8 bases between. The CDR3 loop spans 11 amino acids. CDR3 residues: CASSALGGYTF. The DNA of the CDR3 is TGTGCCAGCAGTGCCTTGGGAGGCTACACCTTC.

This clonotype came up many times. The CDR3 spells CASSLAGTSGIADTQYF. Here the CDR3 DNA reads TGCGCCAGCAGCTTGGCCGGGACTAGCGGGATTGCAGATACGCAGTATTTT. V and J are TRBV5-1 and TRBJ2-3; TRBD2 matches at 13 bases. This CDR3 has 17 amino acids. CDR1 and CDR2 (germline): SGHRS, YFSETQ. After removal of 0 bases from V and 4 bases from J, the junction contained 5 bases not matched to a gene.

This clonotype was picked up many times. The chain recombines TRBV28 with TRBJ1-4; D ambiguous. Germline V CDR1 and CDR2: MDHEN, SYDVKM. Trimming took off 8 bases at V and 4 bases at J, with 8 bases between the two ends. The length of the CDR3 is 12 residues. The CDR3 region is CASVGINEKLFF. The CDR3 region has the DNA TGTGCCAGCGTGGGTATTAATGAAAAACTGTTTTTT.

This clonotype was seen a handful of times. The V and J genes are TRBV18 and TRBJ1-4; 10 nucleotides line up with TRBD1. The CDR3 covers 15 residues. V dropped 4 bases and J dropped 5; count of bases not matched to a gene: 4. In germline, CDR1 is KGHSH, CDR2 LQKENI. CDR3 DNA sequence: TGTGCCAGCTCACGACAGGGGGCAGGGAATGAAAAACTGTTTTTT. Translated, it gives CASSRQGAGNEKLFF.

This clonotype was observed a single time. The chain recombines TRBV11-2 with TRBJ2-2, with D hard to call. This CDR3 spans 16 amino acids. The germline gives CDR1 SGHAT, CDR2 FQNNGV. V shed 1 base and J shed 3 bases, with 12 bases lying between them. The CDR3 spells CASSLGPRRDTGELFF. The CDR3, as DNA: TGTGCCAGCAGCTTAGGGCCCCGAAGGGACACCGGGGAGCTGTTTTTT.